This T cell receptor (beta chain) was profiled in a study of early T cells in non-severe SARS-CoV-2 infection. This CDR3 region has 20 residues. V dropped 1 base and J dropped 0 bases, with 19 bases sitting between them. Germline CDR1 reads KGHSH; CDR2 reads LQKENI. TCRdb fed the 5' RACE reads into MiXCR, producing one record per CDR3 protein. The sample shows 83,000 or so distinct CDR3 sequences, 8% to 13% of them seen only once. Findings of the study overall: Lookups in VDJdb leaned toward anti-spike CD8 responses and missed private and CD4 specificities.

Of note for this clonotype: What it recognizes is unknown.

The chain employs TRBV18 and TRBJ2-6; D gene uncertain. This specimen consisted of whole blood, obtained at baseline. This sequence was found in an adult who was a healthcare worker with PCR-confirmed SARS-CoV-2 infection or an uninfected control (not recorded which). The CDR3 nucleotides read TGTGCCAGCTCACCACTCTGGGGAAGGCAACGGATCTCTGGGGCCAACGTCCTGACTTTC. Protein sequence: CASSPLWGRQRISGANVLTF. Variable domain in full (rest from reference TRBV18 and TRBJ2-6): NAGVMQNPRHLVRRRGQEARLRCSPMKGHSHVYWYRQLPEEGLKFMVYLQKENIIDESGMPKERFSAEFPKEGPSILRIQQVVRGDSAAYFCASSPLWGRQRISGANVLTFGAGSRLTVL.